This note documents a single T cell receptor (beta chain) sequence. Its recognized antigen is unknown. Base qualities are missing; no much larger clone stands one base away. From the cysteine through the phenylalanine, the CDR3 covers 13 amino acids. The sequence is cut down to CDR3 DNA, 39 bases in frame from base 1. CDR1 and CDR2 were assigned from the germline V gene as SGHRS and YFSETQ. Cut back by 0 bases and 9 bases, the V and J ends lie 10 bases apart. This entry comes from a study of CD8 T cells in ankylosing spondylitis (TCRdb year 2017). Context from the whole study: The study set out to find disease-linked TCR variants by profiling T cell receptor beta repertoires in ankylosing spondylitis patients and healthy donors. The whole study cohort included under 140 healthy donors and roughly 24 ankylosing spondylitis patients. Peripheral blood was sampled, and synovial fluid was also collected from ankylosing spondylitis patients. Here is what the overall study found, with its caveats: A TCR beta motif made up of eight highly homologous amino acid variants appeared to be characteristic of blood from ankylosing spondylitis patients. The disease-linked clones were reported as significantly enriched in matched synovial fluid samples from ankylosing spondylitis patients. Some of the motif variants had been reported before in the synovial fluid and blood of reactive arthritis patients, a finding that suggests common disease-initiation mechanisms. A CD8+ phenotype was shown by the disease-linked clones, which were found at relatively low frequencies in peripheral blood.

The sequencing machine was an Illumina HiSeq 2500. Quantitative 5'-RACE with molecular barcodes was the method used to prepare the TCR beta libraries. The study's own analysis went as follows. A new computational method based on a probabilistic model of VDJ rearrangement was used to identify disease-linked TCR variants. Starting from the raw public reads, TCRdb applied fastp trimming at Q25, assembled clones with MiXCR and retained in-frame beta chains. Identical CDR3 protein sequences are pooled into one entry, listed with their most common genes and DNA. TCRdb, not the original authors, processed these V and J calls. The sample contains 300,000 to 350,000 distinct CDR3 sequences, over 12% of them found a single time. The leading ten clones occupy 0.95% to 1.4% of the sample.

The clonotype comes from a male donor with ankylosing spondylitis or in good health (not recorded which). The chain is assembled from TRBV5-1 and TRBJ2-1; TRBD2 is possibly the D segment (5 matching bases). The sequenced material came from blood, either unsorted or a sorted T cell fraction (not recorded which). The nucleotides are TGCGCCAGCAGCTTGGGGGTGAGCGGTGAGCAGTTCTTC. This sequence encodes CASSLGVSGEQFF. The entire variable domain, with the stretches around the CDR3 drawn from the reference TRBV5-1 and TRBJ2-1 proteins, is KAGVTQTPRYLIKTRGQQVTLSCSPISGHRSVSWYQQTPGQGLQFLFEYFSETQRNKGNFPGRFSGRQFSNSRSEMNVSTLELGDSALYLCASSLGVSGEQFFGPGTRLTVL.